This entry features one T cell receptor beta chain sequence. The ends were cut back, 1 base at V and 0 bases at J, with 10 bases in the middle. From germline, CDR1 is SQVTM and CDR2 ANQGSEA. The CDR3 covers 14 residues. TCRdb's table, derived via immunoSEQ multiplex PCR, lists solely in-frame clones and lacks some. The repertoire holds about 75,000 clones, around 97% seen once, with about 0.17% in the top ten. These data come from a study of technical replicates of blood from a few donors. The sequence came from a human donor in good health. This sequence joins TRBV29-1 and TRBJ2-7; no definite D call. Sequencing used T cells isolated from PBMCs. CDR3 in amino acids: CSVEVRGDSYEQYF. The CDR3 nucleotides are TGCAGCGTTGAAGTGAGAGGCGACTCCTACGAGCAGTACTTC.